These 14 T cell receptor beta chains were sequenced from one sample in a study of cytomegalovirus exposure and HLA in healthy donors. The primer mix had 60 Vbeta and 13 Jbeta primers. The protocol was immunoSEQ multiplex PCR, while the TCRdb copy is restricted to in-frame clones and leaves out a portion. This sample has 110,000 or so clones, with 82% found just once. The sequenced sample was PBMCs. The receptors stem from a woman aged 18-29 years in good health and CMV-seronegative.

The chain is built from TRBV5-6 and TRBJ1-1; D is possibly TRBD1 (6 bases). CDR3 size: 14 residues. Looked up from germline, CDR1 is SGHDT and CDR2 is YYEEEE. V was pared by 3 bases and J by 2 bases, with 11 bases between. The CDR3 DNA reads TGTGCCAGCAGCTCGGACAGTTTTAACACTGAAGCTTTCTTT. Its translation: CASSSDSFNTEAFF.

This chain links TRBV2 with TRBJ1-5; the D is unclear. Germline V CDR1 and CDR2: SNHLY, FYNNEI. The CDR3 loop spans 13 amino acids. V was cut by 3 bases and J by 4 bases, with 7 bases left in between. The CDR3 DNA is TGTGCCAGCAGTGACCACGGGAATCAGCCCCAGCATTTT. Its translation is CASSDHGNQPQHF.

This clone was counted only a few times. This chain connects TRBV5-1 to TRBJ2-1; D ambiguous. Trimming took off 5 bases at V and 5 bases at J, with 14 bases between the two ends. There are 14 residues in the CDR3. The V gene's germline CDR1 is SGHRS and CDR2 YFSETQ. The DNA for the CDR3 is TGCGCCAGCAGAATGGAGATTAACAACAATGAGCAGTTCTTC. Encoded protein: CASRMEINNNEQFF.

The chain joins TRBV6-1 to TRBJ1-3; D unresolved. The CDR3 length is 15 residues. Germline CDR1 MNHNS, CDR2 SASEGT. Trimming took 4 bases from V and 0 from J, leaving 10 bases between them. In DNA, the CDR3 is TGTGCCAGCAGTGCCTCTCTCAGCTCTGGAAACACCATATATTTT. Translated, it gives CASSASLSSGNTIYF.

CDR3 in DNA: TGTGCCAGCAGTGTTTACGAGGCGGGCGAGCAGTACTTC. It yields the protein CASSVYEAGEQYF. This chain uses TRBV25-1 with TRBJ2-7; TRBD2 might be the D (5 bases). The CDR3 is made up of 13 amino acids. V lost 4 bases to trimming and J lost 6 bases, with 13 bases between them. Germline CDR1 is MGHDK and CDR2 is SYGVNS.

This clone was detected only once. The chain links TRBV29-1 to TRBJ1-2, with D unclear. The V end was cut by 2 bases, the J end by 4 bases, with 14 bases between. Germline V lookup: CDR1 SQVTM, CDR2 ANQGSEA. The CDR3 totals 14 residues. The CDR3 is CSVENPGRGYGYTF. The CDR3 DNA sequence: TGCAGCGTTGAAAATCCGGGTCGGGGCTATGGCTACACCTTC. Filled out from reference TRBV29-1 and TRBJ1-2, the complete variable domain reads SAVISQKPSRDICQRGTSLTIQCQVDSQVTMMFWYRQQPGQSLTLIATANQGSEATYESGFVIDKFPISRPNLTFSTLTVSNMSPEDSSIYLCSVENPGRGYGYTFGSGTRLTVV.

The table lists this clone with a few counts. V gene TRBV25-1 combines with J gene TRBJ2-3; a possible D gene is TRBD1 (6 bases). Germline V gene lookup returns CDR1 MGHDK and CDR2 SYGVNS. The CDR3 has 16 residues. The V end lost 4 bases, the J end lost 3 bases, and 17 bases lay between the germline ends. The DNA for the CDR3 is TGTGCCAGCAGTGGTCCGACAGGTGTTAGGACAGATACGCAGTATTTT. Translating gives CASSGPTGVRTDTQYF. Together with reference TRBV25-1 and TRBJ2-3, the CDR3 gives the full variable domain: EADIYQTPRYLVIGTGKKITLECSQTMGHDKMYWYQQDPGMELHLIHYSYGVNSTEKGDLSSESTVSRIRTEHFPLTLESARPSHTSQYLCASSGPTGVRTDTQYFGPGTRLTVL.

V is TRBV4-3 and J is TRBJ1-2; 9 bases are a match to TRBD1. Germline V gene data show CDR1 as LGHNA and CDR2 as YSLEER. There are 16 residues in the CDR3. The V gene end was trimmed by 4 bases and the J gene end by 4 bases; junction bases not matched to a gene: 10. CDR3 region: CASSPGGQGLTYGYTF. DNA of the CDR3: TGCGCCAGCAGCCCCGGGGGACAGGGACTAACCTATGGCTACACCTTC.

The chain carries TRBV7-9 and TRBJ2-7; 8 bases match TRBD2. Germline-derived CDR1 and CDR2 are SEHNR and FQNEAQ (reference sequence). The CDR3 is 18 residues long. The J segment lost 2 bases and the V segment lost 3 bases, leaving 15 bases of the junction unmatched. This CDR3 reads CASSFSGWRGLVPYEQYF. For the CDR3, the DNA is TGTGCCAGCAGCTTTTCCGGGTGGAGGGGACTAGTCCCCTACGAGCAGTACTTC.

The chain has TRBV7-2 and TRBJ1-1; D call uncertain. Germline V lookup: CDR1 SGHTA, CDR2 FQGNSA. The CDR3 has 13 residues. V gave up 5 bases and J gave up 0 bases, with 7 bases separating them. In DNA form, the CDR3 reads TGTGCCAGCAGCCGTAACATGAACACTGAAGCTTTCTTT. Its translation: CASSRNMNTEAFF.

The chain links TRBV7-9 to TRBJ2-2, with a weak D call TRBD2 (7 bases). Germline CDR1 is SEHNR and CDR2 is FQNEAQ (reference sequence). This CDR3 has 17 residues. V dropped 5 bases and J dropped 5 bases, with 21 bases sitting between them. The CDR3 loop reads CASSDLEGEGRTGELFF. The DNA of the CDR3 is TGTGCCAGCAGCGATCTAGAGGGGGAGGGCCGGACCGGGGAGCTGTTTTTT.

This clone turned up a few times. The rearrangement links TRBV28 to TRBJ2-6; 10 bases match TRBD1. The CDR3 is made up of 17 amino acids. Germline-derived CDR1 and CDR2 are MDHEN and SYDVKM. Losses at the gene ends were 6 bases for V and 4 bases for J; bases not matched to a gene: 9. The CDR3 sequence: CASSTPGQGTGANVLTF. The CDR3 coding sequence is TGTGCCAGCAGCACACCGGGACAGGGGACCGGGGCCAACGTCCTGACTTTC.

This chain uses TRBV6-1 with TRBJ2-7; maybe TRBD1 (7 bases). Trimming cost V 7 bases and J 3 bases, with 13 bases left between them. The CDR3 length is 13 residues. Germline CDR1 MNHNS, CDR2 SASEGT. CDR3 sequence: CASTGDRRYEQYV. CDR3 bases: TGTGCCAGCACGGGGGACAGACGCTACGAGCAGTACGTC.

In this sample, this clone turned up a few times. The chain has TRBV7-6 and TRBJ2-2; 10 nucleotides match TRBD2. Germline-derived CDR1 and CDR2 are SGHVS and FNYEAQ. The CDR3 spans 15 residues. V gave up 6 bases and J gave up 7 bases; unmatched junction bases: 8. The CDR3 sequence: CASRGVAGGVGELFF. As DNA, the CDR3 is TGTGCCAGCAGAGGGGTAGCGGGGGGAGTCGGGGAGCTGTTTTTT.